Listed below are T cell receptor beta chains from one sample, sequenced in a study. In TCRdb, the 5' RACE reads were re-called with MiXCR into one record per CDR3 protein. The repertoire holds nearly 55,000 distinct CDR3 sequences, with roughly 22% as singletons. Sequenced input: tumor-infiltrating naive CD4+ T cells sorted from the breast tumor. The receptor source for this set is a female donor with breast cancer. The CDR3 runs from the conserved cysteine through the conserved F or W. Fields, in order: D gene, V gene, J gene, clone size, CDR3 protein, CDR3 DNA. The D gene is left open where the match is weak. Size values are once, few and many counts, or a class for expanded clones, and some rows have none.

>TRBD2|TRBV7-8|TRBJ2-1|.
CASRRGGEEDEQFF
TGTGCCAGCCGACGGGGGGGGGAGGAGGATGAGCAGTTCTTC
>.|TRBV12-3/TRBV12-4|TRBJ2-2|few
CASSLRGASGELFF
TGTGCCAGCAGTTTACGTGGGGCCAGCGGGGAGCTGTTTTTT
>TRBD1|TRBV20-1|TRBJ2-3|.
CSAGGQGAGTQYF
TGCAGTGCTGGCGGACAGGGGGCTGGTACGCAGTATTTT
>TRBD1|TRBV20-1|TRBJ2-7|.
CSASQYRGYEQYF
TGCAGTGCCAGTCAGTACAGGGGATACGAGCAGTACTTC
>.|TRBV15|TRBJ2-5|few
CATSQRNQETQYF
TGTGCCACCAGCCAAAGAAACCAAGAGACCCAGTACTTC
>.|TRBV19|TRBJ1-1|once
CASTTKGLWRTEAFF
TGTGCCAGTACCACCAAGGGCCTTTGGCGCACTGAAGCTTTCTTT
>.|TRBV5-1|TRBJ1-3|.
CASSLDSKGNTIYF
TGCGCCAGCAGCTTGGACAGCAAGGGAAACACCATATATTTT
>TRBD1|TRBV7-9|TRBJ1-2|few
CASSSDRGKGYTF
TGTGCCAGCAGCTCCGACAGGGGGAAGGGCTACACCTTC
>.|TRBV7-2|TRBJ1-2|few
CASNSGQTNGYTF
TGTGCCAGCAACAGCGGGCAGACGAATGGCTACACCTTC
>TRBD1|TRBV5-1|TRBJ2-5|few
CASSFRGLETQYF
TGCGCCAGCAGCTTCAGGGGGTTAGAGACCCAGTACTTC
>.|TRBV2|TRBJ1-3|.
CASITGAGNTIYF
TGTGCCAGCATCACGGGCGCTGGAAACACCATATATTTT
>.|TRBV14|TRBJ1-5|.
CASSQADGQPQHF
TGTGCCAGCAGCCAAGCCGACGGTCAGCCCCAGCATTTT
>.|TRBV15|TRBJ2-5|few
CATSRDVGYQETQYF
TGTGCCACCAGCAGAGATGTTGGGTACCAAGAGACCCAGTACTTC
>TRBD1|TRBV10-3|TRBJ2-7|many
CAIKGRGYEQYF
TGTGCCATCAAAGGCAGGGGGTACGAGCAGTACTTC